Listed here is a single TCR beta chain. What it binds is unknown. The sample originates from a study of cytomegalovirus exposure and HLA in healthy donors. Looking at the study overall: A later analysis reported the 120 or so validation repertoires used the same platform as the approximately 670 first-cohort repertoires.

The data were produced by immunoSEQ multiplex PCR, yet TCRdb's version contains in-frame clones alone and is incomplete. Among 60,000 to 75,000 clones listed, just under 95% were seen once. Overall study findings and caveats: A later analysis found first-cohort TCR clusters tended to co-occur in the approximately 110 validation repertoires.

Sequenced input: PBMCs. This TCR was sampled from a woman aged 18-29 years in good health and CMV-seropositive.

CDR3 bases: TGTGCCAGCAGTTTGAGTCTGACGGGCTATGGCTACACCTTC. It specifies CASSLSLTGYGYTF. The rearrangement joins TRBV28 to TRBJ1-2; no reliable D call. Trimming cost V 3 bases and J 4 bases, with 12 bases left between them. The germline CDR1 and CDR2 sequences are MDHEN and SYDVKM. There are 14 residues in the CDR3.